This T cell receptor (beta chain) was profiled in a study of T cells in Graves' hyperthyroidism and ophthalmopathy. Germline values: CDR1 SGDLS, CDR2 YYNGEE. Trimming took 0 bases from V and 1 from J, leaving 10 bases between them. This CDR3 spans 16 amino acids. TCR beta CDR3 region amplification was performed from RNA transcripts. RT-PCR in the first round (using the HTBI primer set) targeted the TCR CDR3. TCRdb independently ran MiXCR on the multiplex PCR reads; one entry per CDR3 protein. The sample lists about 500,000 distinct CDR3 sequences, 14% occurring once. Sample: blood. The sequence derives from a woman younger than 30 with Graves' hyperthyroidism. The chain has TRBV9 and TRBJ2-2; TRBD2 is a possible D gene (6 bases). The CDR3 protein is CASSVEVAENTGELFF. In DNA, the CDR3 is TGTGCCAGCAGCGTAGAGGTAGCGGAGAACACCGGGGAGCTGTTTTTT.